This T cell receptor (beta chain) is from a study of T cells in Graves' hyperthyroidism and ophthalmopathy. About the research overall: Sampling of peripheral blood happened at initial diagnosis, prior to any treatment. Points from the study as a whole: Most thyroid clonotypes with frequency above 0.001 were detected in blood.

The CDR3 spans 17 residues. CDR1 and CDR2 (germline): SGHDT, YYEEEE. Trimming took 3 bases from V and 1 from J; bases not matched to a gene: 8. This clonotype has a single count. Its antigen is currently unknown. The CDR3 regions of TCR beta were amplified from RNA transcripts. Carried out on the TCR CDR3, a first-round RT-PCR used the HTBI primer set. MiXCR, run by TCRdb on the multiplex PCR reads, gives a single entry per CDR3 protein. The sample holds 700,000 to 850,000 distinct CDR3 sequences; roughly a third are singletons and the top ten take around 32%. Clinical symptoms, serum thyroxine, TRAb, thyroid ultrasound and orbital computed tomography informed diagnoses.

This receptor was obtained from a woman aged 40 to 49 with Graves' hyperthyroidism. The sequenced sample was blood. This chain uses TRBV5-6 with TRBJ2-7; 12 nucleotides match TRBD2. CDR3 amino acids: CASSSTSGRYGSYEQYF. CDR3 in DNA: TGTGCCAGCAGCTCCACTAGCGGGAGGTACGGATCCTACGAGCAGTACTTC.